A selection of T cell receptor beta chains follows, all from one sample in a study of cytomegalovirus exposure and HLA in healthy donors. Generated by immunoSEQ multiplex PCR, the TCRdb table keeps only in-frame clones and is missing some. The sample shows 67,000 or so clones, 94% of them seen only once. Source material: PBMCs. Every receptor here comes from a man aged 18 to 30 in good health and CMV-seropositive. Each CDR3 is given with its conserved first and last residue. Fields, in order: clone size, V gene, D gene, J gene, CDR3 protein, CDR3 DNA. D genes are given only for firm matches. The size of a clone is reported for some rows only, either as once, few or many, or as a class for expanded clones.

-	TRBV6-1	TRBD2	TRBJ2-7	CASSETSGYEQYF	TGTGCCAGCAGTGAAACTAGCGGCTACGAGCAGTACTTC
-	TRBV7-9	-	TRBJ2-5	CASSQLGLQETQYF	TGTGCCAGCAGCCAACTGGGGCTCCAAGAGACCCAGTACTTC
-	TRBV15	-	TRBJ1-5	CATSVSRVFNQPQHF	TGTGCCACCAGCGTTTCACGGGTTTTCAATCAGCCCCAGCATTTT
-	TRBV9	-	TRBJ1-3	CASSVGGAGNTIYF	TGTGCCAGCAGCGTAGGCGGGGCTGGAAACACCATATATTTT
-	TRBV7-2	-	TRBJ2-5	CASSLVPPEETQYF	TGTGCCAGCAGCTTAGTACCTCCGGAGGAGACCCAGTACTTC
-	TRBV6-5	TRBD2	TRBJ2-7	CASRPGLAVYEQYF	TGTGCCAGCAGGCCGGGACTAGCGGTATACGAGCAGTACTTC
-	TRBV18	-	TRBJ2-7	CASSPGTNYEQYF	TGTGCCAGCTCCCCGGGAACCAACTACGAGCAGTACTTC
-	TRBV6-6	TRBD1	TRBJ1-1	CASLRGQGLNTEAFF	TGTGCCAGTCTCCGAGGACAGGGGCTGAACACTGAAGCTTTCTTT
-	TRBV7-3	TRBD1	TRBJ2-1	CASSPVGQGWNEQFF	TGTGCCAGCAGCCCCGTCGGACAGGGTTGGAATGAGCAGTTCTTC
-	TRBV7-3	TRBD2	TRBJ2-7	CASSLMTSEPYEQYF	TGTGCCAGCAGCTTAATGACTAGCGAACCTTACGAGCAGTACTTC
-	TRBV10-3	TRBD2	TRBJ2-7	CAIKEATSSSYEQYF	TGTGCCATCAAGGAGGCGACTAGCAGCAGCTACGAGCAGTACTTC
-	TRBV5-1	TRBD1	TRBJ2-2	CASSRDRGGGELFF	TGCGCCAGCAGCCGGGACAGGGGAGGCGGGGAGCTGTTTTTT
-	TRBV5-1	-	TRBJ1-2	CASSLAGGYYGYTF	TGCGCCAGCAGCTTGGCCGGGGGATACTATGGCTACACCTTC
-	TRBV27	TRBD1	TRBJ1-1	CASSPASPGTGASEAFF	TGTGCCAGCAGTCCTGCTTCTCCTGGGACAGGGGCATCTGAAGCTTTCTTT
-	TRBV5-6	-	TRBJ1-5	CASSLGPGDQPQHF	TGTGCCAGCAGCTTGGGTCCAGGGGATCAGCCCCAGCATTTT
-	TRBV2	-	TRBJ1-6	CASSVRGAIEPLHF	TGTGCCAGCAGTGTACGGGGGGCAATAGAACCCCTCCACTTT
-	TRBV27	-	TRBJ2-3	CASSLGPNADTQYF	TGTGCCAGCAGTTTAGGTCCAAACGCGGATACGCAGTATTTT
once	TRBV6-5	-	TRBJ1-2	CASSSLPTGQGGYTF	TGTGCCAGCAGTTCCCTACCCACAGGCCAGGGGGGCTACACCTTC
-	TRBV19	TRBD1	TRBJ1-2	CASSTQGFGGYTF	TGTGCCAGTAGTACACAGGGGTTCGGGGGCTACACCTTC
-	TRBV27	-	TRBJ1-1	CASSPDGGAEAFF	TGTGCCAGCAGTCCCGACGGCGGGGCTGAAGCTTTCTTT
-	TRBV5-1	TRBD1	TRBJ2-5	CASSGATGVETQYF	TGCGCCAGCAGCGGAGCCACAGGGGTAGAGACCCAGTACTTC
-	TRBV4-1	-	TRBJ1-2	CASSPGIVNYGYTF	TGCGCCAGCAGTCCAGGGATAGTTAACTATGGCTACACCTTC
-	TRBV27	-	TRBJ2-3	CASSFRGTDTQYF	TGTGCCAGCAGTTTCCGGGGCACAGATACGCAGTATTTT
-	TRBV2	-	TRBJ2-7	CASIRDNSYEQYF	TGTGCCAGCATCCGGGACAACTCCTACGAGCAGTACTTC
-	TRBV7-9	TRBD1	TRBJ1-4	CASSSPTGAGEKLFF	TGTGCCAGCAGCTCCCCTACAGGGGCTGGTGAAAAACTGTTTTTT
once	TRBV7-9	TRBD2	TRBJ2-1	CASSLVRLAGYNEQFF	TGTGCCAGCAGCCTCGTTCGCTTAGCGGGCTACAATGAGCAGTTCTTC
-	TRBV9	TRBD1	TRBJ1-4	CASSVDDRADEKLFF	TGTGCCAGCAGCGTAGACGACAGGGCGGATGAAAAACTGTTTTTT
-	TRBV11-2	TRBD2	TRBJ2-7	CASSSNLPSGKRHYEQYF	TGTGCCAGCAGCTCTAATCTACCGAGCGGGAAAAGGCACTACGAGCAGTACTTC
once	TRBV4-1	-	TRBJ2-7	CASSQGGRANSYEQYF	TGCGCCAGCAGCCAAGGGGGGCGGGCCAACTCCTACGAGCAGTACTTC
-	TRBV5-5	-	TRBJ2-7	CASSLGGRQPVDEQYF	TGTGCCAGCAGCTTGGGGGGAAGACAGCCGGTAGACGAGCAGTACTTC
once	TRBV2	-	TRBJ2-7	CASSDYSSSYEQYF	TGTGCCAGCAGTGACTATTCGAGCTCCTACGAGCAGTACTTC
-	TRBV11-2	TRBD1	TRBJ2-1	CASRMTGDNEQFF	TGTGCCAGCAGGATGACAGGGGACAATGAGCAGTTCTTC
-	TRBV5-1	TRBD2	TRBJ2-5	CASSLDVSGAGETQYF	TGCGCCAGCAGCTTGGACGTTAGCGGGGCCGGAGAGACCCAGTACTTC
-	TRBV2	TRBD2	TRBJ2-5	CASSVLGGVETQYF	TGTGCCAGCAGTGTACTCGGGGGGGTAGAGACCCAGTACTTC
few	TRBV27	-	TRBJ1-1	CASSIYDSNTEAFF	TGTGCCAGCAGTATCTACGACTCCAACACTGAAGCTTTCTTT
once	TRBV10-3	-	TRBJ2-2	CAIRRDGGGELFF	TGTGCCATCAGACGGGACGGGGGCGGGGAGCTGTTTTTT
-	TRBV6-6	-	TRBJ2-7	CASTSGYEQYF	TGTGCCAGCACTTCAGGGTACGAGCAGTACTTC
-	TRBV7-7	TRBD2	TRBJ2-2	CASSAAGGPGTGELFF	TGTGCTAGCAGCGCAGCGGGAGGGCCGGGGACCGGGGAGCTGTTTTTT
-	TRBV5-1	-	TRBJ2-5	CASSLAGARHQYF	TGCGCCAGCAGCTTGGCTGGAGCTCGCCACCAGTACTTC
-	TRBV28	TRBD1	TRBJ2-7	CASSLPPGRGHYEQYF	TGTGCCAGCAGTCTCCCCCCTGGCAGGGGGCATTACGAGCAGTACTTC
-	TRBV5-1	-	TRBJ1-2	CASSLGRVGGYTF	TGCGCCAGCAGCTTGGGACGGGTAGGCGGCTACACCTTC
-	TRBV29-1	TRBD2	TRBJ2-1	CSVEDLGGRADEQFF	TGCAGCGTTGAAGATCTTGGCGGGAGGGCGGATGAGCAGTTCTTC
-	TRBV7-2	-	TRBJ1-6	CASSLSGGEPLHF	TGTGCCAGCAGCTTATCCGGGGGGGAACCCCTCCACTTT
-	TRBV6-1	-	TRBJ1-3	CASSGTAGNTIYF	TGTGCCAGCAGTGGGACAGCTGGAAACACCATATATTTT
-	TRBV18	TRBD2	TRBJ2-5	CASSPGSGLGGEQYF	TGTGCCAGCTCACCGGGCAGCGGCCTTGGGGGGGAGCAGTACTTC
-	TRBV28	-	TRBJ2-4	CASIGYENIQYF	TGTGCCAGCATCGGTTATGAAAACATTCAGTACTTC
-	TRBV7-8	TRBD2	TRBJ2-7	CASSRAGAPPEQYF	TGTGCCAGCAGCCGTGCGGGAGCCCCGCCCGAGCAGTACTTC
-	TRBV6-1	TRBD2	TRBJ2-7	CASSEASGAYEQYF	TGTGCCAGCAGTGAGGCTAGCGGAGCCTACGAGCAGTACTTC
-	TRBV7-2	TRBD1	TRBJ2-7	CASSLGQGAYEQYF	TGTGCCAGCAGCTTGGGCCAGGGGGCCTACGAGCAGTACTTC
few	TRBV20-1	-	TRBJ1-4	CSAFLNEKLFF	TGCAGTGCTTTCCTCAATGAAAAACTGTTTTTT
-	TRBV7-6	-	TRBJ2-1	CASSLDGGTGYNEQFF	TGTGCCAGCAGCTTAGACGGCGGGACGGGCTACAATGAGCAGTTCTTC
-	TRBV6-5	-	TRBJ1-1	CASSYRGFNTEAFF	TGTGCCAGCAGTTACCGGGGATTTAACACTGAAGCTTTCTTT
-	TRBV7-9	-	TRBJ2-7	CASSPIIRVRSYEQYF	TGTGCCAGCAGCCCCATCATACGGGTACGATCCTACGAGCAGTACTTC
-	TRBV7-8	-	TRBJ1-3	CASSHRQPPNTIYF	TGTGCCAGCAGCCACAGACAACCGCCGAACACCATATATTTT